This T cell receptor beta chain comes out of a study of breast tumors, draining lymph nodes, adjacent tissues. Overall study findings and caveats: Tumor repertoires ranked between lymph nodes and nontumor tissue in diversity, with V and J gene preferences.

This clonotype was observed at least ten times. What it binds is unknown. One entry per CDR3 protein results from TCRdb running MiXCR on the multiplex PCR reads. There are some 130,000 distinct CDR3 sequences in the sample; around 20% occur only once, and just over 2.5% lies in the top ten. Axillary draining lymph nodes of breast cancer patients supplied the node samples. V trimming: 1 base; J trimming: 1 base; junction bases outside the gene matches: 6. The CDR3 runs 18 residues. The germline gives CDR1 MGHRA, CDR2 YSYEKL. The TCR sequence derives from a female donor with breast cancer. Some clones in this sample may be carry-over from other donors' samples. Sequenced material: axillary lymph node tissue. The chain carries TRBV4-1 and TRBJ2-2; TRBD2 matches 10 bases. The CDR3 nucleotides read TGCGCCAGCAGCCAAGGATGGAGGACTAGCGGGAACACCGGGGAGCTGTTTTTT. Protein product: CASSQGWRTSGNTGELFF.